This T cell receptor (beta chain) was recovered during a study of T cell responses to AZD1222 COVID-19 vaccine. Remarks on this clone: Its antigen is undetermined.

Findings and caveats of the study: In a largely white British group with more females than males, clonal diversity was possibly underestimated. Two doses of AZD1222 preceded a rise in Spike-specific TCR breadth and depth. Only 5 to 7 AZD1222 recipients were seropositive at baseline.

Only in-frame clones appear in the TCRdb table, and some are missing; sequencing was by immunoSEQ multiplex PCR. Of around 140,000 clones in the sample, approximately 85% were seen once. The CDR3 spans 14 residues. CDR1 is MNHEY, CDR2 SVGAGI, per germline. The V end lost 1 base, the J end lost 3 bases, and 9 bases lay between the germline ends. The sequence derives from an adult who received the MenACWY meningococcal vaccine as a control. The rearrangement uses TRBV6-5 and TRBJ1-1; tentatively, D is TRBD1 (6 bases). Sequences were derived from peripheral blood, sampled 28 days after the second dose of the MenACWY control vaccine. The CDR3 DNA reads TGTGCCAGCAGTTACTTAGGGGGGGACACTGAAGCTTTCTTT. It encodes CASSYLGGDTEAFF.